One and the same sample provided the 9 T cell receptor beta chains below, sequenced in a study of blood T cells in healthy people across ages (dated by TCRdb to between 2014 and 2017). Libraries were made using 5' RACE. The sequencing machine was an Illumina HiSeq 2500. The second PCR ran for about 7 to 11 cycles and used a J-beta primer mix along with a sample-barcoded 5' primer. The raw public reads went through TCRdb reprocessing: fastp at Q25, MiXCR clone calling, in-frame beta chains kept. Rows are combined by CDR3 protein, so each entry shows the most common genes and DNA. In all, the sample holds about 1,500,000 distinct CDR3 sequences, and over 25% of those were seen once. The ten top clones hold roughly 8% of the sample. Sequenced material: blood. Every receptor here comes from a woman in her 30s in good health.

This clonotype was seen at least ten times. The gene calls are TRBV12-5 and TRBJ2-1; 10 nucleotides match TRBD1. The germline CDR1 and CDR2 sequences are LGHNT and FRNRAP. The CDR3 is 16 residues long. Trimming removed 5 bases from V and 9 bases from J; junction bases left unmatched: 13. The CDR3 protein is CASGPKTTGTGAEQFF. The CDR3 region has the DNA TGTGCTAGTGGTCCCAAGACAACCGGGACAGGGGCTGAGCAGTTCTTC.

This clonotype was observed at least ten times. This rearrangement joins TRBV20-1 to TRBJ2-3; D gene ambiguous. Trimming stripped 8 bases from V and 5 bases from J, with 20 bases between. The CDR3 is 14 residues long. From germline, CDR1 is DFQATT and CDR2 SNEGSKA (reference sequence). The CDR3 DNA follows: TGCAGTTCCATGGGTCTTTCGACGGGAGATACGCAGTATTTT. Translating it yields CSSMGLSTGDTQYF.

This clonotype was seen many times. V usage is TRBV6-5 and J usage is TRBJ1-1; D gene uncertain. The germline V and J ends were trimmed by 0 bases and 0 bases, with 5 bases remaining between them. Germline V CDR1 and CDR2: MNHEY, SVGAGI. This CDR3 comprises 14 residues. The chain's CDR3 is CASSYSTVNTEAFF. CDR3 sequence (DNA): TGTGCCAGCAGTTACTCGACGGTGAACACTGAAGCTTTCTTT.

The chain combines TRBV4-3 with TRBJ2-7; no reliable D call. The CDR3 is 14 residues long. Trimming shortened V by 1 base and J by 2 bases, and 9 bases separated the two germline ends. Germline V CDR1 and CDR2: LGHNA, YSLEER. The CDR3 loop reads CASSQVPNPYEQYF. DNA for the CDR3: TGCGCCAGCAGCCAAGTGCCTAACCCCTACGAGCAGTACTTC.

Notes on this clonotype: A junction end diverges from the germline sequence, so it may reflect a read error. The chain combines TRBV11-3 with TRBJ2-5, with TRBD1 as a possible D gene (6 bases). This CDR3 has 15 amino acids. Germline CDR1 and CDR2: SGHNT and YENEEA. The CDR3: CTSSLGAGDGETQYF. DNA of the CDR3: TGTACCAGCAGCTTGGGGGCGGGCGATGGAGAGACCCAGTACTTC.

As for this clonotype: A much larger clonotype is one base distant, so this may be a read error. The CDR3 ends on some other residue instead of the conserved phenylalanine or tryptophan, so this is likely a read error. The V call is TRBV27, the J call TRBJ2-3; TRBD2 aligns across 7 bases. The CDR3 loop spans 15 amino acids. Trimming at V came to 6 bases and at J to 1 base, leaving 7 bases not matched to a gene. Germline CDR1 MNHEY, CDR2 SMNVEV (reference sequence). CDR3 DNA sequence: TGTGCCAGCAGCCCCGCGGGAGTCGGCACAGATACGCAGTATTTG. This sequence encodes CASSPAGVGTDTQYL.

This clonotype was detected only once. The genes are TRBV29-1 and TRBJ1-1; D gene unclear. V lost 1 base and J 4 bases, leaving 7 bases between the germline ends. CDR1 and CDR2 from the germline V gene are SQVTM and ANQGSEA. The CDR3 covers 12 residues. For the CDR3, the DNA is TGCAGCGTTGAAGGGGCGTCCACTGAAGCTTTCTTT. This codes for CSVEGASTEAFF.

The J gene is TRBJ2-7, the V gene TRBV30; unclear D gene. V was shortened by 5 bases and J by 3 bases, with 14 bases between the two germline ends. The germline gives CDR1 GTSNPN, CDR2 SVGIG (reference sequence). The CDR3 has 13 amino acids. CDR3 sequence reads: CAWSLDGYYEQYF. In nucleotides, the CDR3 is TGTGCCTGGTCCCTGGACGGTTACTACGAGCAGTACTTC.

This clonotype was detected only a few times. The chain couples TRBV4-1 to TRBJ2-3, with 8 bases identical to TRBD1. The trim removed 5 bases at V and 3 bases at J, leaving 4 bases unmatched. CDR3 size: 14 residues. Per the germline V gene, CDR1 is MGHRA and CDR2 is YSYEKL. CDR3 protein: CASSARGRTDTQYF. The CDR3 nucleotides read TGCGCCAGCAGCGCCAGGGGGCGGACAGATACGCAGTATTTT.